Shown below are 13 T cell receptor beta chains from a single sample sequenced in a study of blood T cell repertoires in COVID-19. The assay was immunoSEQ multiplex PCR, and TCRdb's table has in-frame clones only and misses some. The repertoire includes fewer than 300,000 clones, 85% of them detected once, and approximately 12% sits in the top ten. What was sequenced was peripheral blood. All receptors derive from a human donor in a cohort sampled during active COVID-19.

This clone is a singleton in its sample. This sequence joins TRBV6-4 and TRBJ2-3; unclear D gene. This CDR3 spans 15 amino acids. Trimming pared 2 bases from V and 2 bases from J, leaving 11 bases between. Germline CDR1 reads MRHNA; CDR2 reads SNTAGT. The CDR3 DNA is TGTGCCAGCAGTGACGGTGGCAGGCCCACAGATACGCAGTATTTT. Protein product: CASSDGGRPTDTQYF.

The J gene is TRBJ2-5, the V gene TRBV7-9; TRBD1 is a possible D gene (6 bases). Deletions cut 1 base from V and 7 bases from J, with 10 bases between. Germline V gene sequence: CDR1 SEHNR, CDR2 FQNEAQ (reference sequence). The CDR3 runs to 13 residues. The CDR3 region is CASSLEVRGTQYF. DNA of the CDR3: TGTGCCAGCAGCTTAGAGGTCAGGGGGACCCAGTACTTC.

This chain uses TRBV7-2 with TRBJ1-4, with D possibly being TRBD1 (5 bases). The CDR3 is 15 amino acids. V lost 5 bases and J lost 10, with 20 bases in between. Germline values: CDR1 SGHTA, CDR2 FQGNSA. The chain's CDR3 is CASSREVGQGAKLFF. The CDR3, as DNA: TGTGCCAGCAGCCGGGAGGTGGGGCAGGGAGCAAAACTGTTTTTT. Filled out from reference TRBV7-2 and TRBJ1-4, the complete variable domain reads GAGVSQSPSNKVTEKGKDVELRCDPISGHTALYWYRQSLGQGLEFLIYFQGNSAPDKSGLPSDRFSAERTGGSVSTLTIQRTQQEDSAVYLCASSREVGQGAKLFFGSGTQLSVL.

The chain carries TRBV9 and TRBJ2-3; TRBD2 aligns across 9 bases. From germline, CDR1 is SGDLS and CDR2 YYNGEE. The CDR3 loop spans 15 amino acids. With V trimmed by 5 bases and J by 6 bases, 10 bases remained unmatched. CDR3 protein: CASSPTGSGSDTQYF. The CDR3 bases are TGTGCCAGCAGTCCCACGGGTAGCGGGAGTGATACGCAGTATTTT.

The count of this clone is one. The chain couples TRBV6-5 to TRBJ2-3; TRBD1 agrees at 7 bases. V lost 6 bases, J lost 1 base, and 7 bases stayed unmatched. The CDR3 is made up of 15 amino acids. The germline V gene has CDR1 MNHEY and CDR2 SVGAGI. The CDR3, as DNA: TGTGCCAGCAGACAGGACAGGCAGGGCACAGATACGCAGTATTTT. Protein product: CASRQDRQGTDTQYF.

The chain has TRBV11-3 and TRBJ1-3, with 10 bases lining up with TRBD1. The CDR3 spans 19 residues. Germline assignment: CDR1 SGHNT and CDR2 YENEEA. Germline trimming cut 3 bases from V and 2 bases from J; bases unmatched to any gene: 13. CDR3 region: CASSLPGQGFGRTGNTIYF. CDR3 DNA sequence: TGTGCCAGCAGCTTGCCGGGACAGGGGTTCGGTAGGACTGGAAACACCATATATTTT.

The chain carries TRBV7-8 and TRBJ1-1; unclear D gene. The V gene's germline CDR1 is SGHVS and CDR2 FQNEAQ. The V end lost 1 base, the J end lost 3 bases, and 12 bases lay between the germline ends. The CDR3 is 15 amino acids. CDR3 in amino acids: CASSLGTEGYTEAFF. CDR3 in DNA: TGTGCCAGCAGCTTAGGAACAGAGGGTTACACTGAAGCTTTCTTT.

The rearrangement joins TRBV11-3 to TRBJ2-4, with 8 bases fitting TRBD1. Germline assignment: CDR1 SGHNT and CDR2 YENEEA. This CDR3 region has 13 residues. V was pared by 8 bases and J by 0 bases, with 0 bases of the junction left unmatched. CDR3 loop: CASGTGAKNIQYF. In nucleotides, the CDR3 is TGTGCCAGCGGGACAGGAGCCAAAAACATTCAGTACTTC.

The J gene is TRBJ1-5, the V gene TRBV19; D is unclear. Trimming removed 11 bases from V and 1 base from J, with 21 bases in between. The CDR3 covers 16 residues. Germline values: CDR1 LNHDA, CDR2 SQIVND (reference sequence). Written as DNA, the CDR3 is TGTGCCTCACGATCCGGAGGTCAAAGAAGCAATCAGCCCCAGCATTTT. This gives the protein CASRSGGQRSNQPQHF.

This clone was seen only once. V gene TRBV3-1 (or the pseudogene TRBV3-2) combines with J gene TRBJ2-2; 7 bases are a match to TRBD2. V lost 4 bases and J lost 0; bases outside the gene matches: 17. The CDR3 is made up of 20 amino acids. From germline, CDR1 is LGHDT and CDR2 YNNKEL (reference sequence). CDR3 loop: CASSPRTSGTFRSNTGELFF. CDR3 nucleotides: TGTGCCAGCAGCCCCCGGACTAGTGGAACCTTCAGATCGAACACCGGGGAGCTGTTTTTT.

The chain links TRBV5-6 to TRBJ2-5; unclear D gene. This CDR3 has 14 residues. CDR1 is SGHDT and CDR2 is YYEEEE in the germline V gene. Trimming removed 0 bases at V and 5 bases at J, with 11 bases between. The CDR3 spells CASSLDLTGETQYF. Written as DNA, the CDR3 is TGTGCCAGCAGCTTGGACTTGACCGGGGAGACCCAGTACTTC. The full variable domain, in which reference TRBV5-6 and TRBJ2-5 provide the parts outside the CDR3, is DAGVTQSPTHLIKTRGQQVTLRCSPKSGHDTVSWYQQALGQGPQFIFQYYEEEERQRGNFPDRFSGHQFPNYSSELNVNALLLGDSALYLCASSLDLTGETQYFGPGTRLLVL.

This chain connects TRBV4-2 to TRBJ2-1; D is ambiguous. Trimming left V 1 base short and J 6 bases short, with 10 bases between. The CDR3 totals 14 residues. Germline CDR1 reads LGHNA; CDR2 reads YNFKEQ. The CDR3 region is CASSQAHSRNEQFF. In nucleotides, the CDR3 is TGTGCCAGCAGCCAAGCGCACTCCCGCAATGAGCAGTTCTTC.

The V gene is TRBV24-1, the J gene TRBJ1-2, with 7 bases fitting TRBD1. This CDR3 has 13 amino acids. Germline lookup yields CDR1 KGHDR and CDR2 SFDVKD. After removal of 10 bases from V and 1 base from J, the junction contained 5 bases not matched to a gene. The CDR3 region has the DNA TGTGCCACACGGACAGGTTATAACTATGGCTACACCTTC. Its protein product is CATRTGYNYGYTF.